The 19 T cell receptor beta chains in this list originate from one sample, sequenced in a study of glioma-infiltrating T cells after dendritic cell vaccination. TCRdb keeps only in-frame clones here, not all; method: immunoSEQ multiplex PCR. The sample holds 75,000 to 95,000 clones, around 87% seen once. The time point is: after dendritic cell vaccination, including at tumor progression/relapse. The sample here was blood, taken after dendritic cell vaccination. Source of these receptors: a human donor with glioblastoma.

The CDR3 protein is CASSDGRKGVDTGELFF. The CDR3 DNA follows: TGCGCCAGCAGTGATGGAAGAAAAGGGGTTGACACCGGGGAGCTGTTTTTT. The V call is TRBV10-1, the J call TRBJ2-2; a weak D match, TRBD1 (5 bases). This CDR3 is 17 amino acids long. V was shortened by 3 bases and J by 3 bases, with 17 bases between the two germline ends. Germline-derived CDR1 and CDR2 are WNHNN and SYGVQD (reference sequence).

The J gene is TRBJ2-7, the V gene TRBV4-2, with TRBD2 matching over 11 bases. V lost 1 base, J lost 3 bases, and 5 bases stayed unmatched. Germline V CDR1 and CDR2: LGHNA, YNFKEQ. The CDR3 totals 16 residues. CDR3 protein: CASSQAPLAGGYEQYF. The CDR3 DNA reads as TGTGCCAGCAGCCAAGCCCCCCTAGCGGGAGGCTACGAGCAGTACTTC.

The chain employs TRBV18 and TRBJ1-4; D possibly corresponds to TRBD1 (6 bases). The CDR3 is 14 amino acids. The V gene's germline CDR1 is KGHSH and CDR2 LQKENI. The ends were cut back, 0 bases at V and 5 bases at J, with 7 bases in the middle. The CDR3 DNA sequence: TGTGCCAGCTCACCACCGGGGGCGAATGAAAAACTGTTTTTT. It specifies CASSPPGANEKLFF.

The chain couples TRBV5-1 to TRBJ1-2; D ambiguous. V lost 1 base and J 0 bases, leaving 13 bases between the germline ends. Germline CDR1 SGHRS, CDR2 YFSETQ. This CDR3 has 16 amino acids. The CDR3 spells CASSLMYPGANYGYTF. CDR3 bases: TGCGCCAGCAGCTTGATGTATCCCGGAGCTAACTATGGCTACACCTTC.

The V gene is TRBV30, the J gene TRBJ2-7; TRBD1 matches 8 bases. The CDR3 is 13 residues long. V shed 3 bases and J 6 bases; nucleotides not matched to a gene: 7. Germline loops: CDR1 GTSNPN, CDR2 SVGIG (reference sequence). The CDR3 coding sequence is TGTGCCTGGAGGACAGGGGTTAAGAGCGAGCAGTACTTC. This codes for CAWRTGVKSEQYF.

This chain uses TRBV6-1 with TRBJ1-2; the D is unclear. Germline CDR1 and CDR2: MNHNS and SASEGT. This CDR3 is 14 amino acids long. Trimming removed 6 bases from V and 2 bases from J, with 13 bases in between. DNA of the CDR3: TGTGCCAGCAGGGAGGACTCTTCAAACTATGGCTACACCTTC. This sequence encodes CASREDSSNYGYTF.

This clone was picked up a small number of times. The chain couples TRBV2 to TRBJ2-2; D not resolved. V was shortened by 3 bases and J by 0 bases, with 11 bases between the two germline ends. Germline CDR1 reads SNHLY; CDR2 reads FYNNEI. The CDR3 has 16 residues. The CDR3 here is CASSEAGAANTGELFF. CDR3 in DNA: TGTGCCAGCAGTGAGGCCGGAGCAGCGAACACCGGGGAGCTGTTTTTT.

The chain uses TRBV6-5 and TRBJ2-3; 8 bases are a match to TRBD2. The junction had 6 bases not matched to a gene; V was cut back by 6 bases and J by 4 bases. The CDR3 totals 14 residues. Germline values: CDR1 MNHEY, CDR2 SVGAGI. The CDR3 bases are TGTGCCAGCAGCCAAGTAGCGGGGTCAGATACGCAGTATTTT. Amino acid sequence: CASSQVAGSDTQYF.

V and J are TRBV7-9 and TRBJ2-1; 12 bases are shared with TRBD2. V was clipped by 4 bases and J by 7 bases; unmatched bases: 2. CDR3 length equals 14 residues. Germline V gene data show CDR1 as SEHNR and CDR2 as FQNEAQ (reference sequence). The CDR3 nucleotides are TGTGCCAGCAGCTCCGGGACTAGCGGGAATGAGCAGTTCTTC. Protein: CASSSGTSGNEQFF.

This chain links TRBV15 with TRBJ2-3, with 10 bases that match TRBD2. The J segment lost 6 bases and the V segment lost 5 bases, leaving 11 bases of the junction unmatched. The CDR3 is 16 residues long. Per germline, CDR1 LNHNV and CDR2 YYDKDF (reference sequence). The CDR3 here is CATSYGLAAVSDTQYF. The CDR3 coding sequence is TGTGCCACCAGCTACGGACTAGCGGCTGTATCTGATACGCAGTATTTT.

This clone was observed once. The V call is TRBV29-1, the J call TRBJ2-5; 7 bases are a match to TRBD2. CDR1 is SQVTM, CDR2 ANQGSEA, per germline. The trim removed 4 bases at V and 4 bases at J, leaving 3 bases unmatched. This CDR3 is built from 12 residues. CDR3 residues: CSVGPGGETQYF. The CDR3 nucleotides read TGCAGCGTTGGCCCGGGGGGAGAGACCCAGTACTTC.

This chain uses TRBV5-4 with TRBJ2-5, with TRBD1 matching 7 bases. The CDR3 has 14 residues. Per the germline V gene, CDR1 is SGHNT and CDR2 is YYREEE (reference sequence). Unmatched junction bases numbered 5, after V lost 3 bases and J lost 3 bases. CDR3 in amino acids: CASSSRGGEETQYF. The CDR3 DNA reads TGTGCCAGCAGCTCCCGAGGGGGCGAAGAGACCCAGTACTTC.

The genes are TRBV7-2 and TRBJ1-2, with 9 bases that match TRBD1. The germline V gene encodes CDR1 SGHTA and CDR2 FQGNSA. Trimming removed 4 bases from V and 6 bases from J; junction bases left unmatched: 6. The CDR3 loop spans 14 amino acids. CDR3 in DNA: TGTGCCAGCAGCTCTTACACAGGGGGCAATGGCTACACCTTC. The encoded protein is CASSSYTGGNGYTF.

The rearrangement uses TRBV7-9 and TRBJ2-5; TRBD1 matches 7 bases. The CDR3 totals 15 residues. Trimming removed 3 bases from V and 5 bases from J; junction bases left unmatched: 9. Germline CDR1 reads SEHNR; CDR2 reads FQNEAQ (reference sequence). This CDR3 is CASSLGDRVWETQYF. The CDR3, as DNA: TGTGCCAGCAGCTTGGGAGACAGGGTATGGGAGACCCAGTACTTC.

This chain links TRBV7-2 with TRBJ2-7; D is possibly TRBD2 (6 bases). V was trimmed by 2 bases and J by 3 bases, leaving 11 bases between them. This CDR3 comprises 14 residues. Germline CDR1 reads SGHTA; CDR2 reads FQGNSA. In DNA, the CDR3 is TGTGCCAGCAGCTTAATTGGGGGAGGCTACGAGCAGTACTTC. Amino acids: CASSLIGGGYEQYF.

The chain has TRBV30 and TRBJ2-5; tentative D call: TRBD2 (6 bases). The CDR3 sequence is 14 residues long. V was cut by 1 base and J by 5 bases, with 14 bases left in between. Germline V gene data show CDR1 as GTSNPN and CDR2 as SVGIG (reference sequence). Here the CDR3 DNA reads TGTGCCTGGAGTGCTTGGTCGGGGGACGAGACCCAGTACTTC. Translation: CAWSAWSGDETQYF.

This clone was seen just once. The CDR3 region has the DNA TGTGCCAGCAGCTTAATCCCAGGGCCGCAGTACGAGCAGTACTTC. Residues: CASSLIPGPQYEQYF. This sequence joins TRBV7-8 and TRBJ2-7; a possible D gene is TRBD1 (5 bases). Looked up from germline, CDR1 is SGHVS and CDR2 is FQNEAQ. This CDR3 is built from 15 residues. The V end lost 2 bases, the J end lost 4 bases, and 15 bases lay between the germline ends.

This sequence joins TRBV29-1 and TRBJ2-3; 8 positions match TRBD1. This CDR3 is built from 13 residues. V gave up 3 bases and J gave up 4 bases; unmatched junction bases: 3. The germline gives CDR1 SQVTM, CDR2 ANQGSEA. The DNA for the CDR3 is TGCAGCGTTGACTTACAGGGGGCAGATACGCAGTATTTT. Translation: CSVDLQGADTQYF.

This chain joins TRBV5-1 and TRBJ1-6; possible D gene TRBD1, 5 bases. Germline assignment: CDR1 SGHRS and CDR2 YFSETQ. V was pared by 7 bases and J by 2 bases, with 16 bases between. The CDR3 is made up of 16 amino acids. The DNA of the CDR3 is TGCGCCAGCGCGGACACCTCCGCAACCTATAATTCACCCCTCCACTTT. It codes for CASADTSATYNSPLHF. Variable domain in full (rest from reference TRBV5-1 and TRBJ1-6): KAGVTQTPRYLIKTRGQQVTLSCSPISGHRSVSWYQQTPGQGLQFLFEYFSETQRNKGNFPGRFSGRQFSNSRSEMNVSTLELGDSALYLCASADTSATYNSPLHFGNGTRLTVT.